The clone carrying this T cell receptor (beta chain) was found many times. Its matching antigen is unknown. The record originates from a study of T cell repertoires in cytomegalovirus infection. Study outcomes and limitations: Within the response measured ex vivo, HLA-C-restricted CMV-specific TCR beta clonotypes were dominant. Accumulated public TCR beta family frequency recognized individuals carrying CMV together with the relevant HLA.

TCRdb reanalysed the reads using MiXCR and keeps one entry per CDR3 protein. Of a few hundred thousand distinct CDR3 sequences listed, roughly 13% are singletons. The CDR3 length is 15 residues. CDR1 and CDR2 (germline): SGHVS, FQNEAQ. V was cut by 5 bases and J by 3 bases, with 17 bases left in between. The TCR sequence derives from a human donor in good health (CMV status not recorded). Some clones in this sample may be carry-over from other donors' samples. Material for sequencing was PBMCs. J is TRBJ2-7 and V is TRBV7-8; D is perhaps TRBD2 (6 bases). The CDR3 DNA sequence: TGTGCCAGCAGCCCACGTCCTCGGGGGAGCTACGAGCAGTACTTC. Translated: CASSPRPRGSYEQYF.